Shown below are 29 T cell receptor beta chains from a single sample sequenced in a study of T cell responses to AZD1222 COVID-19 vaccine. TCRdb's copy holds only in-frame clones and misses some; the assay was immunoSEQ multiplex PCR. The sample consists of 100,000 to 120,000 clones, 81% of them appearing once. Source: peripheral blood, taken on day 0 of AZD1222 vaccination. Every receptor here comes from an adult in good health.

The chain's CDR3 is CASSLKENQPQHF. DNA of the CDR3: TGTGCCAGCAGTCTAAAAGAGAATCAGCCCCAGCATTTT. V usage is TRBV6-2 or TRBV6-3 and J usage is TRBJ1-5, with no clear D. The CDR3 runs 13 residues. The germline CDR1 and CDR2 sequences are MNHEY and SVGEGT. V was shortened by 5 bases and J by 4 bases, with 9 bases between the two germline ends.

This sequence joins TRBV7-9 and TRBJ2-7, with TRBD1 identical over 10 bases. The ends lost 6 bases at V and 5 bases at J; junction bases unmatched: 13. Germline CDR1 and CDR2: SEHNR and FQNEAQ (reference sequence). CDR3 length: 16 amino acids. The CDR3 DNA follows: TGTGCCAGCAGTTTCCCTGCGACAGGGGGCATCAACGAGCAGTACTTC. Protein sequence: CASSFPATGGINEQYF. Together with reference TRBV7-9 and TRBJ2-7, the CDR3 gives the full variable domain: DTGVSQNPRHKITKRGQNVTFRCDPISEHNRLYWYRQTLGQGPEFLTYFQNEAQLEKSRLLSDRFSAERPKGSFSTLEIQRTEQGDSAMYLCASSFPATGGINEQYFGPGTRLTVT.

This rearrangement joins TRBV9 to TRBJ2-1; D not resolved. Germline values: CDR1 SGDLS, CDR2 YYNGEE. The CDR3 covers 15 residues. V lost 2 bases, J lost 0 bases, and 9 bases lay in between. This CDR3 reads CASSVAPTSYNEQFF. The CDR3 region has the DNA TGTGCCAGCAGCGTGGCTCCCACCTCCTACAATGAGCAGTTCTTC.

This clone was observed a single time. V usage is TRBV28 and J usage is TRBJ2-7; perhaps D is TRBD1 or TRBD2 (5 bases each). The germline V gene encodes CDR1 MDHEN and CDR2 SYDVKM. The CDR3 covers 12 residues. Trimming cost V 7 bases and J 2 bases, with 9 bases left between them. The CDR3 sequence: CASKGTPYEQYF. In DNA, the CDR3 is TGTGCCAGCAAGGGGACCCCCTACGAGCAGTACTTC.

J is TRBJ2-6 and V is TRBV29-1; 8 bases are shared with TRBD2. Germline trimming cut 5 bases from V and 1 base from J; bases unmatched to any gene: 4. The CDR3 loop spans 15 amino acids. Germline V CDR1 and CDR2: SQVTM, ANQGSEA. CDR3 sequence reads: CSVREGFSGANVLTF. CDR3 coding DNA: TGCAGCGTTCGGGAGGGTTTTTCTGGGGCCAACGTCCTGACTTTC.

There are a few counts of this clone. The V and J genes are TRBV6-5 and TRBJ2-3; 7 nucleotides match TRBD1. Germline V CDR1 and CDR2: MNHEY, SVGAGI. The CDR3 contains 16 residues. Unmatched junction bases numbered 5, after V lost 0 bases and J lost 2 bases. The CDR3 is CASSYSQGRITDTQYF. CDR3 in DNA: TGTGCCAGCAGTTACTCACAGGGGCGAATCACAGATACGCAGTATTTT.

This chain links TRBV9 with TRBJ1-5, with a tentative D call TRBD1 (6 bases). Germline CDR1 and CDR2: SGDLS and YYNGEE. The CDR3 contains 17 residues. V shed 4 bases and J shed 2 bases, with 19 bases lying between them. This chain's CDR3 is CASSRGGWGSGNQPQHF. DNA for the CDR3: TGTGCCAGCAGCCGGGGGGGCTGGGGCAGCGGCAATCAGCCCCAGCATTTT.

This rearrangement joins TRBV3-1 (or the pseudogene TRBV3-2) to TRBJ2-1, with D hard to call. This CDR3 spans 13 amino acids. V lost 4 bases and J lost 8, with 12 bases in between. Germline V gene lookup returns CDR1 LGHDT and CDR2 YNNKEL (reference sequence). As DNA, the CDR3 is TGTGCCAGCAGCCCACCCGGTTTCTATGAGCAGTTCTTC. This codes for CASSPPGFYEQFF.

This chain joins TRBV7-2 and TRBJ2-5, with 7 bases fitting TRBD1. The germline V gene has CDR1 SGHTA and CDR2 FQGNSA. V shed 4 bases and J 5 bases; nucleotides not matched to a gene: 13. The CDR3 extends over 16 amino acids. CDR3 in DNA: TGTGCCAGCAGCTCAGAGGGACAGCTCTTGGGGGAGACCCAGTACTTC. The encoded protein is CASSSEGQLLGETQYF.

The rearrangement uses TRBV12-3 or TRBV12-4 and TRBJ2-1; no firm D call. This CDR3 region has 13 residues. Trimming removed 0 bases at V and 8 bases at J, with 8 bases between. DNA of the CDR3: TGTGCCAGCAGTTTAGCAGGGTGGGATGAGCAGTTCTTC. Encoded protein: CASSLAGWDEQFF.

This clone was observed a few times. The chain recombines TRBV27 with TRBJ2-7; 9 nucleotides agree with TRBD1. The CDR3 is made up of 13 amino acids. The V gene end was trimmed by 2 bases and the J gene end by 7 bases; junction bases not matched to a gene: 3. Germline CDR1 reads MNHEY; CDR2 reads SMNVEV (reference sequence). DNA of the CDR3: TGTGCCAGCAGTTTAGGACAGGGGAGGGAGCAGTACTTC. Translation: CASSLGQGREQYF.

V usage is TRBV28 and J usage is TRBJ2-3; D unclear. The ends were cut back, 6 bases at V and 6 bases at J, with 16 bases in the middle. Germline V gene data show CDR1 as MDHEN and CDR2 as SYDVKM. There are 14 residues in the CDR3. Written as DNA, the CDR3 is TGTGCCAGCAGGGATCGGGCGAGGTGGGATACGCAGTATTTT. As protein: CASRDRARWDTQYF.

The V call is TRBV2, the J call TRBJ2-1; 10 bases fit TRBD1. The CDR3 has 14 amino acids. In germline, CDR1 is SNHLY, CDR2 FYNNEI. J gave up 7 bases and V 4 bases, and 4 bases lay outside the gene matches. The CDR3 DNA follows: TGTGCCAGCAGTGGACAGGGGGCAATGAATGAGCAGTTCTTC. It yields the protein CASSGQGAMNEQFF. The full variable domain, with the rest looked up from reference TRBV2 and TRBJ2-1, is EPEVTQTPSHQVTQMGQEVILRCVPISNHLYFYWYRQILGQKVEFLVSFYNNEISEKSEIFDDQFSVERPDGSNFTLKIRSTKLEDSAMYFCASSGQGAMNEQFFGPGTRLTVL.

The gene calls are TRBV5-1 and TRBJ1-4; D is ambiguous. The germline V and J ends were trimmed by 3 bases and 3 bases, with 9 bases remaining between them. The CDR3 length is 14 residues. Germline-derived CDR1 and CDR2 are SGHRS and YFSETQ. CDR3 sequence: CASSWQRPNEKLFF. The DNA of the CDR3 is TGCGCCAGCAGCTGGCAGAGACCTAATGAAAAACTGTTTTTT.

This rearrangement joins TRBV19 to TRBJ1-1; D may be TRBD1 (5 bases). The CDR3 is 13 residues long. Per germline, CDR1 LNHDA and CDR2 SQIVND (reference sequence). Trimming took 7 bases from V and 1 from J, leaving 10 bases between them. The DNA of the CDR3 is TGTGCCAGTATAGGACACCCGAACACTGAAGCTTTCTTT. It translates to CASIGHPNTEAFF.

The rearrangement uses TRBV7-2 and TRBJ1-1; TRBD1 might be the D (6 bases). V was shortened by 0 bases and J by 2 bases, with 19 bases between the two germline ends. CDR3 length: 18 residues. CDR1 is SGHTA and CDR2 is FQGNSA in the germline V gene. CDR3 sequence (DNA): TGTGCCAGCAGCTTAGCGGCGGGGACACAGGCCCTTAACACTGAAGCTTTCTTT. Amino acids: CASSLAAGTQALNTEAFF. Full variable domain (outside the CDR3, taken from reference TRBV7-2 and TRBJ1-1): GAGVSQSPSNKVTEKGKDVELRCDPISGHTALYWYRQSLGQGLEFLIYFQGNSAPDKSGLPSDRFSAERTGGSVSTLTIQRTQQEDSAVYLCASSLAAGTQALNTEAFFGQGTRLTVV.

This clone has just a few counts. The gene calls are TRBV12-2 and TRBJ1-1. TRBV12-2 is tagged as a pseudogene. The CDR3 extends over 12 amino acids. As DNA, the CDR3 is TGTGCAAGTCGCCATCGGGACGCTGAAGCTTTCTTT. Translating it yields CASRHRDAEAFF.

The CDR3 DNA reads TGCGCCGCCACACGGGACAGGGGGCGGAATCAGCCCCAGCATTTT. This translates into CAATRDRGRNQPQHF. This chain uses TRBV4-3 with TRBJ1-5, with 12 positions matching TRBD1. The germline gives CDR1 LGHNA, CDR2 YSLEER. The CDR3 is made up of 15 amino acids. The ends lost 11 bases at V and 4 bases at J; junction bases unmatched: 9.

V usage is TRBV5-4 and J usage is TRBJ2-5; D is perhaps TRBD2 (6 bases). Germline V lookup: CDR1 SGHNT, CDR2 YYREEE (reference sequence). The CDR3 runs to 18 residues. V was pared by 0 bases and J by 4 bases, with 22 bases between. The CDR3 spells CASSLAGFTGGARETQYF. DNA of the CDR3: TGTGCCAGCAGCTTGGCCGGGTTCACAGGAGGGGCCAGAGAGACCCAGTACTTC.

The rearrangement joins TRBV9 to TRBJ2-2; 8 nucleotides line up with TRBD2. CDR3 size: 15 residues. Germline trimming cut 1 base from V and 5 bases from J; bases unmatched to any gene: 4. Germline-derived CDR1 and CDR2 are SGDLS and YYNGEE. For the CDR3, the DNA is TGTGCCAGCAGCGTAACGGGGGGGCTTACCGGGGAGCTGTTTTTT. This codes for CASSVTGGLTGELFF.

The J gene is TRBJ2-7, the V gene TRBV7-2; D remains ambiguous. V was shortened by 0 bases and J by 5 bases, with 14 bases between the two germline ends. CDR3 size: 15 residues. CDR1 is SGHTA, CDR2 FQGNSA, per germline. The CDR3 sequence is CASSLAGPISDEQYF. CDR3 DNA sequence: TGTGCCAGCAGCTTAGCAGGGCCCATTTCCGACGAGCAGTACTTC.

The gene calls are TRBV6-5 and TRBJ1-1, with 8 bases identical to TRBD1. Trimming took 9 bases from V and 1 from J; bases not matched to a gene: 7. Germline assignment: CDR1 MNHEY and CDR2 SVGAGI. The CDR3 extends over 14 amino acids. Here the CDR3 reads CASVRGLPNTEAFF. The CDR3, as DNA: TGTGCCAGTGTCAGGGGGCTACCGAACACTGAAGCTTTCTTT.

CDR3 in amino acids: CASSQGEVHEQFF. The CDR3 bases are TGCGCCAGCAGCCAAGGGGAGGTCCATGAGCAGTTCTTC. The chain couples TRBV4-3 to TRBJ2-1; tentatively, D is TRBD2 (6 bases). The CDR3 has 13 residues. The germline V gene has CDR1 LGHNA and CDR2 YSLEER. V was pared by 1 base and J by 8 bases, with 9 bases between.

In this sample, this clone turned up once. The rearrangement joins TRBV5-1 to TRBJ2-1; the D gene could be TRBD1 or TRBD2 (5 bases each). The V gene lost 2 bases and the J gene lost 1 base, with 16 bases spanning the gap. This CDR3 has 17 amino acids. Germline V gene sequence: CDR1 SGHRS, CDR2 YFSETQ. CDR3 amino acids: CASSFISGTGSYNEQFF. The CDR3 coding sequence is TGCGCCAGCAGCTTCATCTCCGGGACGGGGTCCTACAATGAGCAGTTCTTC.

The rearrangement uses TRBV4-3 and TRBJ2-7, with D possibly TRBD1 on 6 matching bases. The CDR3 is 16 residues long. Trimming cost V 0 bases and J 1 base, with 13 bases left between them. The germline V gene has CDR1 LGHNA and CDR2 YSLEER. The DNA of the CDR3 is TGCGCCAGCAGCCAAGAATTCGGGACATTATCCTACGAGCAGTACTTC. Residues: CASSQEFGTLSYEQYF.

The CDR3 sequence is CASSLTEGYEQYF. CDR3 nucleotide sequence: TGTGCCAGCAGCTTAACGGAGGGCTACGAGCAGTACTTC. The rearrangement links TRBV7-2 to TRBJ2-7; D is possibly TRBD2 (6 bases). Germline CDR1 reads SGHTA; CDR2 reads FQGNSA. Trimming pared 2 bases from V and 3 bases from J, leaving 8 bases between. The CDR3 runs to 13 residues.

CDR3 protein: CASSQQLHSPLHF. The CDR3 nucleotides read TGTGCCAGCAGCCAACAGTTGCATTCACCCCTCCACTTT. This chain connects TRBV5-8 to TRBJ1-6; D is unresolved. The V end was cut by 4 bases, the J end by 8 bases, with 10 bases between. The germline V gene has CDR1 SGHTS and CDR2 YDEGEE. This CDR3 is built from 13 residues.

The chain employs TRBV5-4 and TRBJ2-7; perhaps TRBD2 as D (5 bases). Trimming took off 4 bases at V and 4 bases at J, with 12 bases between the two ends. Germline CDR1 reads SGHNT; CDR2 reads YYREEE (reference sequence). The CDR3 covers 13 residues. The CDR3 loop reads CASSRGGRYEQYF. In DNA form, the CDR3 reads TGTGCCAGCAGCCGAGGCGGGCGTTACGAGCAGTACTTC.

The chain joins TRBV9 to TRBJ2-1; 7 bases map to TRBD2. Germline V gene lookup returns CDR1 SGDLS and CDR2 YYNGEE. The CDR3 consists of 17 residues. Unmatched junction bases numbered 10, after V lost 0 bases and J lost 4 bases. CDR3: CASSVVSLASGYNEQFF. CDR3 coding DNA: TGTGCCAGCAGCGTAGTTTCTCTGGCTAGCGGTTACAATGAGCAGTTCTTC.